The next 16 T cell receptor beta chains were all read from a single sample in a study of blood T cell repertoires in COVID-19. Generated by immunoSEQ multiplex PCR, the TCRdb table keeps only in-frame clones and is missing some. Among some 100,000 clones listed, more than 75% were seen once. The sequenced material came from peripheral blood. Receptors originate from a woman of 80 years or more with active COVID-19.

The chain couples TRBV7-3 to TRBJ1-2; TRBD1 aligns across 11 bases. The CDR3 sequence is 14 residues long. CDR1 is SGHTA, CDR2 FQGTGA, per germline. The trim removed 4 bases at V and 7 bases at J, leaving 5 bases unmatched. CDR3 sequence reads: CASSSQGQGGGYTF. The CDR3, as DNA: TGTGCCAGCAGCTCCCAGGGACAGGGGGGTGGCTACACCTTC.

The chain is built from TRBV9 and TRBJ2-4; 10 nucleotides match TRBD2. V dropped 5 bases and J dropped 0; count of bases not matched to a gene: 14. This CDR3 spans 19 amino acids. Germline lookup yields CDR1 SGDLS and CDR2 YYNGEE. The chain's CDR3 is CASSPEGLAGDVAKNIQYF. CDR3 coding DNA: TGTGCCAGCAGTCCTGAGGGGCTAGCGGGAGACGTAGCCAAAAACATTCAGTACTTC.

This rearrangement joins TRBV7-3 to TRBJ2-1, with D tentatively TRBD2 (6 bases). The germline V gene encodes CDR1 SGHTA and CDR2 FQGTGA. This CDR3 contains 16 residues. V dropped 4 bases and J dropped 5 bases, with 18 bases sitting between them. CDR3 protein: CASSYRHSSGHNEQFF. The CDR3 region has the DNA TGTGCCAGCAGCTACCGCCACTCGAGCGGGCACAATGAGCAGTTCTTC.

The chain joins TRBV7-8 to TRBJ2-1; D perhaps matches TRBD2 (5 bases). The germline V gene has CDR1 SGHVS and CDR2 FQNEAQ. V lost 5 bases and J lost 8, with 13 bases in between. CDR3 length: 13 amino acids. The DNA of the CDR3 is TGTGCCAGCAGCCCTTTTCCGGGGTATGAGCAGTTCTTC. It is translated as CASSPFPGYEQFF.

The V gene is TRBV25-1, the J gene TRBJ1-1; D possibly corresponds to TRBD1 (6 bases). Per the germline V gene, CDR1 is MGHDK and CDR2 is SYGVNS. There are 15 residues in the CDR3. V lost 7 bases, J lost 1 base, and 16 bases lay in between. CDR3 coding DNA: TGTGCCAGCACCAAGGCAGGGGCTGGGAACACTGAAGCTTTCTTT. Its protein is CASTKAGAGNTEAFF.

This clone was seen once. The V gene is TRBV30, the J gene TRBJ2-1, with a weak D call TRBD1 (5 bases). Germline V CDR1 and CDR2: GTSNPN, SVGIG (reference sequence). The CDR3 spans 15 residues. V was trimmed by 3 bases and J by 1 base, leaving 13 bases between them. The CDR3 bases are TGTGCCTGGAGAAACCTAAGGGGTTCCTACAATGAGCAGTTCTTC. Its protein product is CAWRNLRGSYNEQFF.

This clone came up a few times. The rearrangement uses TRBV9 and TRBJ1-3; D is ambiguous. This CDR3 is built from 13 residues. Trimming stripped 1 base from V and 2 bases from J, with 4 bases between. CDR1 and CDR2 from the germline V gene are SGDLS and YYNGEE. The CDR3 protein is CASSVTTGNTIYF. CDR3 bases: TGTGCCAGCAGCGTAACTACTGGAAACACCATATATTTT.

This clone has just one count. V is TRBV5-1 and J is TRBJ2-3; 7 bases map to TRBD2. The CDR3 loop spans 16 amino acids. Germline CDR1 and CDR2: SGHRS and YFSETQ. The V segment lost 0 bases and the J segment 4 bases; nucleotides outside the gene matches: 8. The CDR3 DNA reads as TGCGCCAGCAGCTTGGTGGCGGGAGTAGGGTCAGATACGCAGTATTTT. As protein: CASSLVAGVGSDTQYF.

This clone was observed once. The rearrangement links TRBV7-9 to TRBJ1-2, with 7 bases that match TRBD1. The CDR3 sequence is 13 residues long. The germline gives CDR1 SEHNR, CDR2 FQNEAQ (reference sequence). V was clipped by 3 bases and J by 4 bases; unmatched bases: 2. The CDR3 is CASSFRDSYGYTF. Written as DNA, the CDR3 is TGTGCCAGCAGCTTCCGGGACAGCTATGGCTACACCTTC. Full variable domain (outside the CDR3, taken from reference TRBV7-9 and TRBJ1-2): DTGVSQNPRHKITKRGQNVTFRCDPISEHNRLYWYRQTLGQGPEFLTYFQNEAQLEKSRLLSDRFSAERPKGSFSTLEIQRTEQGDSAMYLCASSFRDSYGYTFGSGTRLTVV.

The CDR3, as DNA: TGTGCCAGCTCAGAGCGTTTGACTGAAGCTTTCTTT. It specifies CASSERLTEAFF. The gene calls are TRBV18 and TRBJ1-1; D is unresolved. Per the germline V gene, CDR1 is KGHSH and CDR2 is LQKENI. Trimming stripped 5 bases from V and 5 bases from J, with 9 bases between. This CDR3 has 12 residues.

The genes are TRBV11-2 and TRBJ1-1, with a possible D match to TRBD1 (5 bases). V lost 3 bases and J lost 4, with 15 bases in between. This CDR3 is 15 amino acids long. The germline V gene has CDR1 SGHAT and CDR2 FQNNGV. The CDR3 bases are TGTGCCAGCAGCTTCAAAAGGATAGGGGTCACTGAAGCTTTCTTT. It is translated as CASSFKRIGVTEAFF. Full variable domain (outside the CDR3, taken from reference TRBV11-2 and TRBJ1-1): EAGVAQSPRYKIIEKRQSVAFWCNPISGHATLYWYQQILGQGPKLLIQFQNNGVVDDSQLPKDRFSAERLKGVDSTLKIQPAKLEDSAVYLCASSFKRIGVTEAFFGQGTRLTVV.

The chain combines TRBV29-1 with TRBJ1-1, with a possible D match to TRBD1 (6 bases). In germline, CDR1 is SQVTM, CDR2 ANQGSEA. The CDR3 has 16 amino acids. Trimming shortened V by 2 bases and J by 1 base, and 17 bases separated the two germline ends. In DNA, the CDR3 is TGCAGCGTTGAATATCGGTCAGGGGAGTGGAACACTGAAGCTTTCTTT. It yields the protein CSVEYRSGEWNTEAFF. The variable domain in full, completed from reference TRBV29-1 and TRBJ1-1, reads SAVISQKPSRDICQRGTSLTIQCQVDSQVTMMFWYRQQPGQSLTLIATANQGSEATYESGFVIDKFPISRPNLTFSTLTVSNMSPEDSSIYLCSVEYRSGEWNTEAFFGQGTRLTVV.

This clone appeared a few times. CDR3 nucleotide sequence: TGCGCCAGCAGCCTGGACACGTCTGGAAACACCATATATTTT. It yields the protein CASSLDTSGNTIYF. The chain has TRBV5-1 and TRBJ1-3; TRBD1 is a possible D gene (5 bases). The CDR3 is 14 amino acids. Germline lookup yields CDR1 SGHRS and CDR2 YFSETQ. Trimming took 4 bases from V and 1 from J, leaving 9 bases between them.

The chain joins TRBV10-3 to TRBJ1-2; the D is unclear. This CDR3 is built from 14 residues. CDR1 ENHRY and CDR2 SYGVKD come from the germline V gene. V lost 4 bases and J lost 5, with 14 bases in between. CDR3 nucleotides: TGTGCCATCAGTGCCACAGATTCTCGGTATGGCTACACCTTC. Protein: CAISATDSRYGYTF.

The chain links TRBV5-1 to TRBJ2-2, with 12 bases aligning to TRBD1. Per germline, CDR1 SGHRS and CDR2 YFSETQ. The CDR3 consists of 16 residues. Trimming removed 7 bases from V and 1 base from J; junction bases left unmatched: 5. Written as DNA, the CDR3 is TGCGCCAGCGGGACAGGGGGCGCGGGGAACACCGGGGAGCTGTTTTTT. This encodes CASGTGGAGNTGELFF.

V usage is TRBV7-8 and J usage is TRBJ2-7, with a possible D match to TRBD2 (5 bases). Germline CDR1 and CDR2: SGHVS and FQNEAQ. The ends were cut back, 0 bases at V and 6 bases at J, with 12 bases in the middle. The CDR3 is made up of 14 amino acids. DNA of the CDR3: TGTGCCAGCAGCTTAGCCCGGGAAGGACTCGAGCAGTACTTC. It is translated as CASSLAREGLEQYF. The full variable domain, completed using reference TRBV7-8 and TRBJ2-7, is GAGVSQSPRYKVAKRGQDVALRCDPISGHVSLFWYQQALGQGPEFLTYFQNEAQLDKSGLPSDRFFAERPEGSVSTLKIQRTQQEDSAVYLCASSLAREGLEQYFGPGTRLTVT.